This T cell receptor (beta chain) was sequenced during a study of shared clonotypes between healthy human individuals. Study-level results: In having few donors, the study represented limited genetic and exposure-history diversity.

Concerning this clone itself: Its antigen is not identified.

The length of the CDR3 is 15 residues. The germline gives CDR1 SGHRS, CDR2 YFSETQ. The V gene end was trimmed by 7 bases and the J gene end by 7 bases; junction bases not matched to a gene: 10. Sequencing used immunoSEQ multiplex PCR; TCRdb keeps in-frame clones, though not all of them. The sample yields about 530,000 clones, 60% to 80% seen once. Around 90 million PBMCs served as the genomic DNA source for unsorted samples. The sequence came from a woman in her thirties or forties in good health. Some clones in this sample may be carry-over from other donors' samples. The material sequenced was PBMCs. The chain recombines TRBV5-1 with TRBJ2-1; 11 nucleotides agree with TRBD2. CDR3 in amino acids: CASGELAGVWNEQFF. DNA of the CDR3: TGCGCCAGCGGGGAACTAGCGGGAGTCTGGAATGAGCAGTTCTTC.